A single TCR beta chain is shown here with its context. The target of this receptor is not known. Per-base quality was not reported, and no clone a single base away is much larger than it. Receptor amplification or capture employed PCR. The data were produced on an Illumina HiSeq 4000. High-throughput sequencing was used to profile the TCR beta-chain CDR3 region of each patient. The published analysis was carried out like this. A classifier to discriminate distant-metastatic papillary thyroid cancer patients was built from CDR3 differences across clinicopathological groups. The Shannon index was used to measure repertoire diversity, and the Morisita-Horn index was used to measure how similar tumor and blood repertoires were. The public reads were reprocessed in TCRdb via fastp at Q25 and MiXCR, keeping in-frame beta chains. These V and J calls derive from TCRdb rather than the authors' analysis. This sample holds fewer than 15,000 clones; 20% to 25% were observed only once. Roughly 3.9% of the sample comes from the top ten.

The source of the sample is a study of metastatic and nonmetastatic thyroid tumors (dated by TCRdb to 2019 to 2021). With respect to the entire study: For patients with malignant and with benign thyroid disease, the researchers compared repertoires between peripheral blood samples and tumor or nodule tissue samples.

Points the paper makes about the study in general: TCR beta diversity was reported as significantly higher in malignant tumors than in benign nodules, in both blood and tumor samples.

None of the patients had been given any treatment before thyroid surgery. Patient clinical samples collected from the early 2010s to the late 2010s were retrospectively analysed using T-cell receptor beta sequencing. Spanning cysteine to phenylalanine, the CDR3 consists of 19 amino acids. Only the CDR3 DNA is retained, 57 bases long and in frame from the first base. In the germline V gene, CDR1 corresponds to KGHDR and CDR2 to SFDVKD. V is cut by 4 bases and J by 0 bases, and the space between the germline ends is 22 bases. Sequenced: blood. The origin of this receptor is a female donor with papillary thyroid cancer or a benign thyroid nodule (not recorded which). Some clones in this sample may be carry-over from other donors' samples. The chain is assembled from TRBV24-1 and TRBJ2-3, and perhaps TRBD1 as D gene, on 6 matching bases. The CDR3 loop reads CATSDARVQGTQSTDTQYF. The DNA sequence is as follows: TGTGCCACCAGTGACGCCAGGGTGCAGGGGACCCAAAGCACAGATACGCAGTATTTT.